Given below is one T cell receptor (beta chain) in context. This CDR3 has 16 residues. V lost 4 bases and J 3 bases, leaving 16 bases between the germline ends. CDR1 SGDLS and CDR2 YYNGEE come from the germline V gene. This sample stems from a study of blood T cell repertoires in COVID-19. Study information: Collection of acute and convalescent COVID-19 samples took place in the United States, Italy and Spain. In each case, the material was cDNA or gDNA derived from T cells, B-cell-depleted T cells, or PBMCs.

Original handling: Estimates of nucleated cell counts were drawn from the amplification of reference gene primers. Sequencing was performed with immunoSEQ multiplex PCR; in TCRdb, only in-frame clones are kept and a portion is missing. V and J calls and clone size follow that table, whereas D and trimming were derived from the DNA. The data show around 200,000 clones, with about nine tenths seen just once and about 2% held by the top ten. Sequences were obtained from peripheral blood. The receptor was isolated from a woman aged 45 to 65 with acute or convalescent COVID-19. This chain joins TRBV9 and TRBJ2-2; D is possibly TRBD2 (6 bases). The chain's CDR3 is CASSPFAGTDTGELFF. Written as DNA, the CDR3 is TGTGCCAGCAGCCCCTTCGCGGGGACCGACACCGGGGAGCTGTTTTTT. The variable domain in full, completed from reference TRBV9 and TRBJ2-2, reads DSGVTQTPKHLITATGQRVTLRCSPRSGDLSVYWYQQSLDQGLQFLIQYYNGEERAKGNILERFSAQQFPDLHSELNLSSLELGDSALYFCASSPFAGTDTGELFFGEGSRLTVL.